The 15 T cell receptor beta chains presented below share a single source sample, sequenced in a study. MiXCR, applied by TCRdb to the RT-PCR reads, yields one record per CDR3 protein. The sample yields hundreds of thousands of distinct CDR3 sequences, 13% to 15% seen once. The specimen was memory CD4+ T cells from blood. The receptor source for this set is a female donor in good health, serving as a healthy control.

The V call is TRBV6-5, the J call TRBJ2-5, with 9 bases identical to TRBD1. The trim removed 6 bases at V and 3 bases at J, leaving 8 bases unmatched. This CDR3 comprises 15 residues. Germline V CDR1 and CDR2: MNHEY, SVGAGI. The CDR3 region is CASRRRDREEETQYF. The CDR3 DNA follows: TGTGCCAGCAGACGACGGGACAGGGAAGAAGAGACCCAGTACTTC.

V gene TRBV18 combines with J gene TRBJ2-4; D is perhaps TRBD1 (5 bases). CDR1 is KGHSH, CDR2 LQKENI, per germline. V was pared by 8 bases and J by 7 bases, with 12 bases between. The CDR3 extends over 12 amino acids. The CDR3 nucleotides are TGTGCCAGCCAGACAGTCGATAACATTCAGTACTTC. Translated, it gives CASQTVDNIQYF.

This clonotype has a handful of counts. J is TRBJ1-6 and V is TRBV20-1; D possibly corresponds to TRBD1 (5 bases). V shed 5 bases and J shed 4 bases, with 15 bases lying between them. CDR1 DFQATT and CDR2 SNEGSKA come from the germline V gene (reference sequence). The CDR3 spans 15 residues. The CDR3 sequence is CSAYTSGYYNSPLHF. As DNA, the CDR3 is TGCAGTGCTTACACCTCAGGGTATTATAATTCACCCCTCCACTTT.

In this sample, this clonotype turned up a few times. The rearrangement links TRBV20-1 to TRBJ2-6; 7 bases align to TRBD1. V was clipped by 4 bases and J by 4 bases; unmatched bases: 7. Germline lookup yields CDR1 DFQATT and CDR2 SNEGSKA (reference sequence). This CDR3 contains 15 residues. The CDR3 here is CSAIKGAQGANVLTF. For the CDR3, the DNA is TGCAGTGCTATTAAGGGGGCGCAAGGGGCCAACGTCCTGACTTTC.

This clonotype was seen repeatedly, ten times or more. A junction boundary mismatches the germline segment, possibly from a read error. The V and J genes are TRBV20-1 and TRBJ2-1; 9 nucleotides align to TRBD1. The CDR3 runs 12 residues. Per germline, CDR1 DFQATT and CDR2 SNEGSKA (reference sequence). CDR3 sequence reads: CSARDAGTGPQF. As DNA, the CDR3 is TGCAGTGCTAGAGACGCCGGGACAGGGCCCCAATTC.

The V and J genes are TRBV5-1 and TRBJ2-3; D is unresolved. This CDR3 spans 13 amino acids. Germline-derived CDR1 and CDR2 are SGHRS and YFSETQ. Trimming pared 6 bases from V and 2 bases from J, leaving 10 bases between. The CDR3 region is CASNLGNTDTQYF. DNA for the CDR3: TGCGCCAGCAATTTGGGCAACACAGATACGCAGTATTTT.

This chain links TRBV4-2 with TRBJ2-7, with 9 positions matching TRBD2. CDR1 LGHNA and CDR2 YNFKEQ come from the germline V gene. This CDR3 region has 15 residues. V shed 1 base and J 3 bases; nucleotides not matched to a gene: 4. This chain's CDR3 is CASSQGSSGSYEQYF. The CDR3, as DNA: TGTGCCAGCAGCCAAGGTAGTAGCGGGAGCTACGAGCAGTACTTC.

In this sample, this clonotype turned up a few times. The rearrangement joins TRBV7-3 to TRBJ2-7; TRBD1 matches at 9 bases. Germline V CDR1 and CDR2: SGHTA, FQGTGA. There are 15 residues in the CDR3. V was clipped by 2 bases and J by 2 bases; unmatched bases: 4. Here the CDR3 DNA reads TGTGCCAGCAGCTTATTGGGACAGGGCCCCTACGAGCAGTACTTC. Protein: CASSLLGQGPYEQYF.

The chain carries TRBV9 and TRBJ2-4; 10 bases fit TRBD1. Per germline, CDR1 SGDLS and CDR2 YYNGEE. The J segment lost 7 bases and the V segment lost 2 bases, leaving 3 bases of the junction unmatched. The CDR3 length is 14 residues. The CDR3 here is CASSVGTGANIQYF. The CDR3 nucleotides read TGTGCCAGCAGCGTCGGGACAGGGGCCAACATTCAGTACTTC.

V gene TRBV20-1 combines with J gene TRBJ2-1, with 7 positions matching TRBD2. This CDR3 comprises 15 residues. Per the germline V gene, CDR1 is DFQATT and CDR2 is SNEGSKA (reference sequence). CDR3 loop: CSVLRWGEGNNEQFF. The CDR3 coding sequence is TGCAGCGTTCTGCGGTGGGGGGAGGGCAACAATGAGCAGTTCTTC.

This clonotype was counted a few times. The genes are TRBV5-1 and TRBJ1-4, with D uncertain. V shed 0 bases and J shed 1 base, with 13 bases lying between them. The CDR3 sequence is 17 residues long. The germline CDR1 and CDR2 sequences are SGHRS and YFSETQ. This CDR3 reads CASSLGGVIGTNEKLFF. In DNA, the CDR3 is TGCGCCAGCAGCTTGGGGGGAGTCATAGGAACTAATGAAAAACTGTTTTTT.

The rearrangement uses TRBV7-8 and TRBJ2-3; 7 bases are shared with TRBD2. CDR1 SGHVS and CDR2 FQNEAQ come from the germline V gene. J lost 2 bases, V lost 8 bases, and 16 bases had no gene match. The CDR3 covers 17 residues. CDR3: CASVVGGTGRNTDTQYF. CDR3 coding DNA: TGTGCCAGCGTAGTGGGCGGGACCGGGAGGAACACAGATACGCAGTATTTT.

The rearrangement uses TRBV29-1 and TRBJ2-5, with 8 bases matching TRBD1. Losses at the gene ends were 8 bases for V and 0 bases for J; bases not matched to a gene: 11. This CDR3 contains 15 residues. From germline, CDR1 is SQVTM and CDR2 ANQGSEA. The CDR3 nucleotides are TGCAGCATCCGCGGGACAGGCAACCACCAAGAGACCCAGTACTTC. Translated, it gives CSIRGTGNHQETQYF.

In its sample, this clonotype was seen a few times. This chain joins TRBV30 and TRBJ2-4; 8 bases fit TRBD2. V shed 0 bases and J 7 bases; nucleotides not matched to a gene: 5. The CDR3 totals 14 residues. CDR1 and CDR2 (germline): GTSNPN, SVGIG (reference sequence). CDR3 sequence reads: CAWSVDPGGNIQYF. In DNA, the CDR3 is TGTGCCTGGAGTGTTGACCCGGGGGGGAACATTCAGTACTTC.

This clonotype was seen a few times. The rearrangement joins TRBV6-5 to TRBJ1-6; 7 bases line up with TRBD1. V shed 8 bases, J shed 11 bases, and the junction held 6 bases outside the gene matches. The CDR3 runs to 12 residues. Germline assignment: CDR1 MNHEY and CDR2 SVGAGI. CDR3 coding DNA: TGTGCCAGCGCAGGGACAGCGGCACCCCTCCACTTT. Encoded protein: CASAGTAAPLHF.